This T cell receptor beta chain was sequenced for a study of early stage breast cancer tumors. About the research overall: Most invasive tumors, about 75% of the 16, were ER+/PR+/HER2-. Samples were sequenced at about 9.7-fold average coverage. Overall study findings and caveats: Tumor and normal breast were distinguished via blood comparison in about 85% of the 16 patients.

Each sample had two DNA replicates, 0.5 to 0.65 ug blood or roughly 1.6 ug tissue. Sequencing was performed with immunoSEQ multiplex PCR; in TCRdb, only in-frame clones are kept and a portion is missing. This table has 5,500 or so clones, 60% to 75% appearing once. Points on this clone: What it binds is unknown.

Sequenced input: breast tumor tissue. The sequence was collected from a person aged 60 to 70 with breast cancer.

The CDR3 is CASSRGEGYTDTQYF. CDR3 DNA sequence: TGCGCCAGCAGTCGCGGGGAGGGATACACAGATACGCAGTATTTT. This chain uses TRBV4-1 with TRBJ2-3, with 7 positions matching TRBD2. The junction had 8 bases not matched to a gene; V was cut back by 6 bases and J by 2 bases. CDR3 length: 15 amino acids. Germline CDR1 is MGHRA and CDR2 is YSYEKL.